The 19 T cell receptor beta chains in this list originate from one sample, sequenced in a study of cytomegalovirus exposure and HLA in healthy donors. This PCR relied on a set of 60 Vbeta primers and 13 Jbeta primers. Produced via immunoSEQ multiplex PCR; TCRdb's table is partial and in-frame only. The sample has roughly 180,000 clones; 75% to 90% are singletons. The material sequenced was PBMCs. The receptors were gathered from a boy aged 2-15 years in good health and CMV-seronegative.

CDR3 region: CASTNTGNDPYNEQFF. For the CDR3, the DNA is TGTGCCAGTACTAACACCGGGAACGACCCCTACAATGAGCAGTTCTTC. This chain connects TRBV19 to TRBJ2-1; TRBD2 might be the D (5 bases). The CDR3 extends over 16 amino acids. The ends were cut back, 7 bases at V and 2 bases at J, with 18 bases in the middle. CDR1 is LNHDA, CDR2 SQIVND, per germline (reference sequence).

This rearrangement joins TRBV19 to TRBJ1-6; perhaps TRBD1 as D (5 bases). V was clipped by 3 bases and J by 5 bases, with 11 bases between them. CDR1 and CDR2 from the germline V gene are LNHDA and SQIVND (reference sequence). The CDR3 extends over 15 amino acids. Here the CDR3 reads CASSMAGHHNSPLHF. CDR3 DNA sequence: TGTGCCAGTAGTATGGCGGGGCATCATAATTCACCCCTCCACTTT.

The rearrangement links TRBV27 to TRBJ1-6; D remains unclear. Trimming took 4 bases from V and 3 from J, leaving 7 bases between them. CDR3 length: 14 amino acids. Germline V lookup: CDR1 MNHEY, CDR2 SMNVEV (reference sequence). The CDR3 nucleotides read TGTGCCAGCAGTTCCTCGGGCTATAATTCACCCCTCCACTTT. It is translated as CASSSSGYNSPLHF.

V is TRBV11-2 and J is TRBJ2-7, with D perhaps TRBD2 (5 bases). The V gene lost 1 base and the J gene lost 1 base, with 8 bases spanning the gap. The CDR3 length is 14 residues. Germline CDR1 SGHAT, CDR2 FQNNGV. The CDR3 reads CASSLGAGSYEQYF. The CDR3 region has the DNA TGTGCCAGCAGCTTAGGCGCGGGTTCCTACGAGCAGTACTTC.

The V and J genes are TRBV14 and TRBJ2-1; D call uncertain. Germline V gene data show CDR1 as SGHDN and CDR2 as FVKESK. The CDR3 extends over 12 amino acids. Deletions cut 0 bases from V and 9 bases from J, with 6 bases between. For the CDR3, the DNA is TGTGCCAGCAGCCAAGATTCCAGTGAGCAGTTCTTC. The encoded protein is CASSQDSSEQFF. Full variable domain (rest looked up from reference TRBV14 and TRBJ2-1): EAGVTQFPSHSVIEKGQTVTLRCDPISGHDNLYWYRRVMGKEIKFLLHFVKESKQDESGMPNNRFLAERTGGTYSTLKVQPAELEDSGVYFCASSQDSSEQFFGPGTRLTVL.

The DNA for the CDR3 is TGTGCCAGCAGCTTGGAAGGAGGGGTATCCTACGAGCAGTACGTC. This codes for CASSLEGGVSYEQYV. This rearrangement joins TRBV5-6 to TRBJ2-7, with a weak D call TRBD2 (6 bases). The V and J ends lost 0 bases and 1 base respectively, with 11 bases between them. The CDR3 is 15 amino acids. In germline, CDR1 is SGHDT, CDR2 YYEEEE.

This clone was counted between two and nine times. The rearrangement links TRBV7-2 to TRBJ2-2, with 11 bases identical to TRBD2. V lost 2 bases to trimming and J lost 5 bases; unmatched junction nucleotides: 10. Per germline, CDR1 SGHTA and CDR2 FQGNSA. This CDR3 has 18 residues. The CDR3 sequence: CASSLRRGASGRTGELFF. The CDR3 region has the DNA TGTGCCAGCAGCTTAAGGCGGGGGGCTAGCGGGAGGACCGGGGAGCTGTTTTTT.

DNA for the CDR3: TGTGCCAGCAGTGAAGCGCTTCCATGGGGGCCCCTTAGCACAGATACGCAGTATTTT. Its protein is CASSEALPWGPLSTDTQYF. The V gene is TRBV6-1, the J gene TRBJ2-3; maybe TRBD1 (6 bases). Trimming removed 0 bases at V and 0 bases at J, with 19 bases between. CDR3 length: 19 residues. Germline V gives CDR1 MNHNS, CDR2 SASEGT.

This clone was seen a handful of times. This sequence joins TRBV11-3 and TRBJ2-3, with 7 bases matching TRBD2. Germline CDR1 is SGHNT and CDR2 is YENEEA. This CDR3 comprises 14 residues. The V and J ends lost 4 bases and 5 bases, in that order; junction bases with no gene match: 6. The CDR3 reads CASSYGLVKDTQYF. The CDR3 nucleotides read TGTGCCAGCAGCTATGGACTAGTTAAAGATACGCAGTATTTT. The full variable domain, its missing parts supplied by reference TRBV11-3 and TRBJ2-3, is EAGVVQSPRYKIIEKKQPVAFWCNPISGHNTLYWYLQNLGQGPELLIRYENEEAVDDSQLPKDRFSAERLKGVDSTLKIQPAELGDSAVYLCASSYGLVKDTQYFGPGTRLTVL.

The V and J genes are TRBV7-6 and TRBJ1-3, with D possibly matching TRBD1 (5 bases). CDR1 is SGHVS, CDR2 FNYEAQ, per germline. The CDR3 sequence is 13 residues long. The CDR3 nucleotides are TGTGCTGTCCGGCGGCAGGGAAACAACACCATATATTTT. Translation gives CAVRRQGNNTIYF.

The V call is TRBV4-3, the J call TRBJ1-1; TRBD1 is a possible D gene (5 bases). In germline, CDR1 is LGHNA, CDR2 YSLEER. V was pared by 0 bases and J by 4 bases, with 15 bases between. This CDR3 has 16 residues. The CDR3 bases are TGCGCCAGCAGCCAAGATTCAATGGGGGGTGGCACTGAAGCTTTCTTT. Its protein is CASSQDSMGGGTEAFF.

V gene TRBV6-4 combines with J gene TRBJ1-1; 9 bases line up with TRBD1. Germline lookup yields CDR1 MRHNA and CDR2 SNTAGT. Unmatched junction bases numbered 7, after V lost 2 bases and J lost 6 bases. The CDR3 runs 15 residues. CDR3 protein: CASSDTRTGAAEAFF. CDR3 in DNA: TGTGCCAGCAGTGACACCAGGACAGGGGCTGCTGAAGCTTTCTTT.

This clone came up a few times. The rearrangement joins TRBV4-2 to TRBJ2-5; TRBD2 agrees at 9 bases. Germline V gene sequence: CDR1 LGHNA, CDR2 YNFKEQ. The CDR3 sequence is 15 residues long. V was pared by 4 bases and J by 5 bases, with 8 bases of the junction left unmatched. For the CDR3, the DNA is TGTGCCAGCAGCCCTGTACGTAGCGGGAGTGAGACCCAGTACTTC. Protein product: CASSPVRSGSETQYF.

This rearrangement joins TRBV7-8 to TRBJ2-3, with D maybe TRBD1 (6 bases). Germline V gives CDR1 SGHVS, CDR2 FQNEAQ. Trimming cost V 1 base and J 0 bases, with 11 bases left between them. There are 16 residues in the CDR3. The CDR3 DNA reads as TGTGCCAGCAGCTTAGGGGGGCGTTCTAGCACAGATACGCAGTATTTT. Translating gives CASSLGGRSSTDTQYF. The full variable domain, rest sourced from reference TRBV7-8 and TRBJ2-3, is GAGVSQSPRYKVAKRGQDVALRCDPISGHVSLFWYQQALGQGPEFLTYFQNEAQLDKSGLPSDRFFAERPEGSVSTLKIQRTQQEDSAVYLCASSLGGRSSTDTQYFGPGTRLTVL.

This chain connects TRBV11-2 to TRBJ2-2; 12 bases are shared with TRBD2. Germline trimming cut 4 bases from V and 2 bases from J; bases unmatched to any gene: 5. CDR3 length: 17 residues. Germline CDR1 and CDR2: SGHAT and FQNNGV. The CDR3 reads CASSSTGLAGNTGELFF. The CDR3 region has the DNA TGTGCCAGCAGCTCCACGGGACTAGCGGGTAACACCGGGGAGCTGTTTTTT.

J is TRBJ2-1 and V is TRBV6-5, with 12 bases fitting TRBD2. Germline CDR1 MNHEY, CDR2 SVGAGI. The CDR3 is 15 amino acids. Trimming at V came to 2 bases and at J to 8 bases, leaving 4 bases not matched to a gene. This CDR3 reads CASSYLAGGPDEQFF. CDR3 coding DNA: TGTGCCAGCAGTTACCTAGCGGGAGGGCCGGATGAGCAGTTCTTC.

The rearrangement joins TRBV5-1 to TRBJ1-1; 9 positions agree with TRBD1. The CDR3 loop spans 13 amino acids. V was clipped by 4 bases and J by 6 bases; unmatched bases: 4. Germline V lookup: CDR1 SGHRS, CDR2 YFSETQ. The chain's CDR3 is CASSTTGGAEAFF. The CDR3 DNA sequence: TGCGCCAGCAGCACAACAGGGGGCGCTGAAGCTTTCTTT.

This chain links TRBV9 with TRBJ2-3; 12 bases agree with TRBD2. V was clipped by 3 bases and J by 4 bases; unmatched bases: 6. This CDR3 has 16 amino acids. Per the germline V gene, CDR1 is SGDLS and CDR2 is YYNGEE. The CDR3 DNA is TGTGCCAGCAGCGCCCCCCCTAGCGGGAGGGCAGATACGCAGTATTTT. Translated: CASSAPPSGRADTQYF.

The J gene is TRBJ2-1, the V gene TRBV4-3, with 9 bases identical to TRBD2. Per the germline V gene, CDR1 is LGHNA and CDR2 is YSLEER. V was pared by 0 bases and J by 3 bases, with 0 bases of the junction left unmatched. The CDR3 consists of 15 residues. The CDR3, as DNA: TGCGCCAGCAGCCAAGAAGCGGGAGGCTACAATGAGCAGTTCTTC. Its protein product is CASSQEAGGYNEQFF.